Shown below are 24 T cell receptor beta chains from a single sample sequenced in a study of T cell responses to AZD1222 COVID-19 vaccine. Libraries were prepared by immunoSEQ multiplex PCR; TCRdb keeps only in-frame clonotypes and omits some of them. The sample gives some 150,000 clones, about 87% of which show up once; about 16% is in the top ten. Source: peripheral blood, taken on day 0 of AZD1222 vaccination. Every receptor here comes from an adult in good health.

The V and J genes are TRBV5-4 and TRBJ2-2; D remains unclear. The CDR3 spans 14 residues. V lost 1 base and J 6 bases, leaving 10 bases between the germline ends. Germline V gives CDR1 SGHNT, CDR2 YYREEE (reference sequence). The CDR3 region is CASSLFQLPGELFF. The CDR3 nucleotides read TGTGCCAGCAGCTTGTTCCAGCTACCCGGGGAGCTGTTTTTT.

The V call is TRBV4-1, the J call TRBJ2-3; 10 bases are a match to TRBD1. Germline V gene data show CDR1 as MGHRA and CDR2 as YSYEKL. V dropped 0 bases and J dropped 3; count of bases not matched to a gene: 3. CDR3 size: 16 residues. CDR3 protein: CASSQDWTGGTDTQYF. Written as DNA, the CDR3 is TGCGCCAGCAGCCAAGACTGGACAGGGGGAACAGATACGCAGTATTTT.

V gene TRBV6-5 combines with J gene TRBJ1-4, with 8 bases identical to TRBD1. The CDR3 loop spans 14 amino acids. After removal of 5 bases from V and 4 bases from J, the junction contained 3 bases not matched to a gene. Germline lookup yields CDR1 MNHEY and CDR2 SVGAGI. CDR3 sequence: CASSLDRGNEKLFF. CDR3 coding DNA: TGTGCCAGCAGTCTCGACAGGGGTAATGAAAAACTGTTTTTT.

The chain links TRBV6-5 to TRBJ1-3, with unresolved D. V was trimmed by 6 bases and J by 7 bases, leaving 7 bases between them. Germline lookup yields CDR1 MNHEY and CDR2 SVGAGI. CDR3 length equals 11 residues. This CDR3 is CASSRENTIYF. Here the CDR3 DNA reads TGTGCCAGCAGCCGGGAGAACACCATATATTTT.

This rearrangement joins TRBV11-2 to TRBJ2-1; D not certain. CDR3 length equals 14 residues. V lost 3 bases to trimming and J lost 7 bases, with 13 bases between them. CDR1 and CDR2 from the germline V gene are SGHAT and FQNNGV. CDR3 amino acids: CASSFLEVRNEQFF. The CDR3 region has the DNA TGTGCCAGCAGCTTTCTCGAAGTCCGGAATGAGCAGTTCTTC.

The DNA of the CDR3 is TGTGCCAGCAGTTCAATTGGGACAGCTAATAATTCACCCCTCCACTTT. This codes for CASSSIGTANNSPLHF. This rearrangement joins TRBV5-6 to TRBJ1-6; 7 bases line up with TRBD1. With V trimmed by 5 bases and J by 5 bases, 10 bases remained unmatched. Germline CDR1 reads SGHDT; CDR2 reads YYEEEE. The CDR3 is 16 amino acids.

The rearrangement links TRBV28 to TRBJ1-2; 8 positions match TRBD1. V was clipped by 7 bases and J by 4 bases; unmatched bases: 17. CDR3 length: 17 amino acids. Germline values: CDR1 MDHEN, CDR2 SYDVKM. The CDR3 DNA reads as TGTGCCAGCACCGGAGCAGGGGGCGTAGGTACGGTCTATGGCTACACCTTC. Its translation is CASTGAGGVGTVYGYTF.

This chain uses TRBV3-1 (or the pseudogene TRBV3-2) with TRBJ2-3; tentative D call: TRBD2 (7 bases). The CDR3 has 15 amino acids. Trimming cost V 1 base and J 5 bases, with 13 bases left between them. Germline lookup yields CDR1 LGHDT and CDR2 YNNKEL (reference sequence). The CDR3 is CASSQVTRGQDTQYF. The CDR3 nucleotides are TGTGCCAGCAGCCAAGTGACGCGGGGGCAAGATACGCAGTATTTT.

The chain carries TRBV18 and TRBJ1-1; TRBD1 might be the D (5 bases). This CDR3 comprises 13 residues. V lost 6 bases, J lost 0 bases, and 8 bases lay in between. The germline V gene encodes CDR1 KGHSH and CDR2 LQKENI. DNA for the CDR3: TGTGCCAGCTCGCCGGACATGAACACTGAAGCTTTCTTT. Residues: CASSPDMNTEAFF.

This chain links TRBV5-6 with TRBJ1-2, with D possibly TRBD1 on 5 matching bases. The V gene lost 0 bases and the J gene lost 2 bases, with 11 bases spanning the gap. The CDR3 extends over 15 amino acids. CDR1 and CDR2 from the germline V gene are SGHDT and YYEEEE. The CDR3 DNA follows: TGTGCCAGCAGCTTGGGGGCAGGGTCCAACTATGGCTACACCTTC. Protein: CASSLGAGSNYGYTF.

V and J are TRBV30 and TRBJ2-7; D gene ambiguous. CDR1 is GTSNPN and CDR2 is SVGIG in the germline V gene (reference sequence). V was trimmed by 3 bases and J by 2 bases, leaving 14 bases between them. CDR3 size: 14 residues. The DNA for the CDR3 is TGTGCCTGGAGCCGCTCTCAGTACACCTACGAGCAGTACTTC. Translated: CAWSRSQYTYEQYF.

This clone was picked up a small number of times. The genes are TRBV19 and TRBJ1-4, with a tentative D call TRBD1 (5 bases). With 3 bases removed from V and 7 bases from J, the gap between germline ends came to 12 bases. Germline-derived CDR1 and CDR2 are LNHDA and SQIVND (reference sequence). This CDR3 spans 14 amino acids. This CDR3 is CASSIGQGREKLFF. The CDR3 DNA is TGTGCCAGTAGTATCGGGCAGGGTCGTGAAAAACTGTTTTTT.

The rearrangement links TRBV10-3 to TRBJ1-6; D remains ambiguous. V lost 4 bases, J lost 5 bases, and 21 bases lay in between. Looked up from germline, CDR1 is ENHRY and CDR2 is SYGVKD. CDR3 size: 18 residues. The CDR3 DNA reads TGTGCCATCAGTGCTGGCTCCGGGAAAGCCAGGCATAATTCACCCCTCCACTTT. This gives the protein CAISAGSGKARHNSPLHF.

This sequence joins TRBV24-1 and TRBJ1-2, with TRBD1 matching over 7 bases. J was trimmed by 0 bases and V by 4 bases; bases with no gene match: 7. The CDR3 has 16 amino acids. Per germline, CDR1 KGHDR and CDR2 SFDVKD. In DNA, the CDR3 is TGTGCCACCAGTGACCCCAGACAGGGAGCTAACTATGGCTACACCTTC. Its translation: CATSDPRQGANYGYTF.

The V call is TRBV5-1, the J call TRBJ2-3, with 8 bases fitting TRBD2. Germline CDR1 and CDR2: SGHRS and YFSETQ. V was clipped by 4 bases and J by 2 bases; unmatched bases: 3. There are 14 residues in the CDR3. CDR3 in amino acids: CASSGGLATDTQYF. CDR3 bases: TGCGCCAGCAGCGGCGGACTAGCCACAGATACGCAGTATTTT.

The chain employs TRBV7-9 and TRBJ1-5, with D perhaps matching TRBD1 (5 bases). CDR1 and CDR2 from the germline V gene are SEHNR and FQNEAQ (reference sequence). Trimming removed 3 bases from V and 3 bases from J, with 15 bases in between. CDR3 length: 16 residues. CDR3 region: CASSFRGQLYNQPQHF. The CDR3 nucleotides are TGTGCCAGCAGCTTCCGGGGCCAGCTCTACAATCAGCCCCAGCATTTT.

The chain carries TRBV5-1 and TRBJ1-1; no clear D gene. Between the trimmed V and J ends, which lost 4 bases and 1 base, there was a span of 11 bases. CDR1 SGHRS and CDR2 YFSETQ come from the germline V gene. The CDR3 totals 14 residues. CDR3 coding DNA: TGCGCCAGCAGCCTGCTCGGGGAGAACACTGAAGCTTTCTTT. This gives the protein CASSLLGENTEAFF.

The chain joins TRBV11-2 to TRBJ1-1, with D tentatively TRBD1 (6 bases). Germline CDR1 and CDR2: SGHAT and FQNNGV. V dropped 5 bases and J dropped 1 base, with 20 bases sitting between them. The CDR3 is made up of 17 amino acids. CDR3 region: CASSLKLGGQENTEAFF. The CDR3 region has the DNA TGTGCCAGCAGCCTAAAGTTAGGGGGTCAGGAGAACACTGAAGCTTTCTTT. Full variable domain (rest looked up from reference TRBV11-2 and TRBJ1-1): EAGVAQSPRYKIIEKRQSVAFWCNPISGHATLYWYQQILGQGPKLLIQFQNNGVVDDSQLPKDRFSAERLKGVDSTLKIQPAKLEDSAVYLCASSLKLGGQENTEAFFGQGTRLTVV.

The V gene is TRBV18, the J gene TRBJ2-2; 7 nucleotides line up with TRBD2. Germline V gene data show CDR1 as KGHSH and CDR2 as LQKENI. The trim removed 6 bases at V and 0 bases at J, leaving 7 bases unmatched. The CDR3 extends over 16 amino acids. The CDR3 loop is CASSPKGGANTGELFF. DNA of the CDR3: TGTGCCAGCTCCCCTAAGGGAGGGGCGAACACCGGGGAGCTGTTTTTT.

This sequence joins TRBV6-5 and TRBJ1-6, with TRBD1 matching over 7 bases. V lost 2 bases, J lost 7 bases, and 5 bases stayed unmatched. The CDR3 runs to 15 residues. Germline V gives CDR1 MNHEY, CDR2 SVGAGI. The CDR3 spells CASSYTTGTNSPLHF. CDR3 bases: TGTGCCAGCAGTTACACGACAGGGACCAATTCACCCCTCCACTTT.

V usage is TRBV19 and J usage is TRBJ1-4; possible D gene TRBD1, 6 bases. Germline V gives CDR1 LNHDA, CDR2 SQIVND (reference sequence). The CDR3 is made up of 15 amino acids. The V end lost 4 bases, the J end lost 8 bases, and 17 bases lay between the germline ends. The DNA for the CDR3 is TGTGCCAGTAGTAGCGGGGACATTACTACGGAAAAACTGTTTTTT. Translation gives CASSSGDITTEKLFF. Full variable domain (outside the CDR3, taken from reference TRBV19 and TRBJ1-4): DGGITQSPKYLFRKEGQNVTLSCEQNLNHDAMYWYRQDPGQGLRLIYYSQIVNDFQKGDIAEGYSVSREKKESFPLTVTSAQKNPTAFYLCASSSGDITTEKLFFGSGTQLSVL.

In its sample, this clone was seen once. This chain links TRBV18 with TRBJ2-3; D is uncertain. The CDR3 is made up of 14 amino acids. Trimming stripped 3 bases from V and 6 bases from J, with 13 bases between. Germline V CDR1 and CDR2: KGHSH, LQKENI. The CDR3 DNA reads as TGTGCCAGCTCACCCACCCCTGACGGTGATACGCAGTATTTT. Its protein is CASSPTPDGDTQYF.

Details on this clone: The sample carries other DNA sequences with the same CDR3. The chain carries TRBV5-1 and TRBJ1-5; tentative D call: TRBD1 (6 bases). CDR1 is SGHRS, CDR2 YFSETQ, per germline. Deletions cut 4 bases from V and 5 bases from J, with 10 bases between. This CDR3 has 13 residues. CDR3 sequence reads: CASSPGGDQPQHF. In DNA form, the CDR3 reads TGCGCCAGCAGCCCGGGGGGCGATCAGCCCCAGCATTTT.

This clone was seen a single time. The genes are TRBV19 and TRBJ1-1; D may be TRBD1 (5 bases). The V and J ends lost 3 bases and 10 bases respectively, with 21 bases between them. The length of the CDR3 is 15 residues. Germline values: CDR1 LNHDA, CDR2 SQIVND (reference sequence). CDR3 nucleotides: TGTGCCAGTAGTATGCGGGCAGGTCGTTCTAGGGGAGCTTTCTTT. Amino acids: CASSMRAGRSRGAFF.